This TCR beta chain stems from a study of blood T cell repertoires in COVID-19. Across the study: Collection of acute and convalescent COVID-19 samples took place in the United States, Italy and Spain.

In the source study's methods: Counts of nucleated cells, estimated from reference gene primer amplification, were obtained. Measured with immunoSEQ multiplex PCR; TCRdb has only the in-frame clones, and not every one. The V and J calls and the clone size are those of that table, but D and trimming were determined from the DNA. The sample records about 150,000 clones, about four fifths being singletons. The V end lost 1 base, the J end lost 2 bases, and 14 bases lay between the germline ends. The germline V gene has CDR1 LGHNA and CDR2 YNFKEQ. The CDR3 is made up of 16 amino acids. The sequenced sample consisted of peripheral blood. The V call is TRBV4-2, the J call TRBJ1-2; D is perhaps TRBD1 (5 bases). The source of this sequence is a man aged 55 to 70 with acute or convalescent COVID-19. CDR3 in DNA: TGTGCCAGCAGCCAAGGCGATTCAGGGTGGAACTATGGCTACACCTTC. This sequence encodes CASSQGDSGWNYGYTF.